This paragraph covers one T cell receptor (beta chain) sequence. What it binds is unknown. Germline-derived CDR1 and CDR2 are SNHLY and FYNNEI. Losses at the gene ends were 6 bases for V and 1 base for J; bases not matched to a gene: 8. The CDR3 is 16 residues long. Repertoires were generated with immunoSEQ multiplex PCR, while TCRdb's copy carries only in-frame clones and drops some. The sample lists about 40,000 clones; around 89% were seen once. This specimen comes from a study of T cells in narcolepsy. Study-wide background: Donors had narcolepsy type 1 or type 2, or were healthy controls. Findings and limits, study-wide: Reportedly, autoreactive clonotypes were serially detected in patients' blood but not controls'. HCRT-specific and TRIB2-specific autoreactive clonotypes appeared among same-patient CSF and blood CD4+ clonotypes.

Sequenced input: CD45RA- memory CD4+ T cells from PBMCs. This receptor was taken from a human donor with narcolepsy. The V and J genes are TRBV2 and TRBJ2-3, with TRBD1 matching over 9 bases. CDR3 DNA: TGTGCCAGCAGGACAGGGGGATCGGTGGGCACAGATACGCAGTATTTT. It specifies CASRTGGSVGTDTQYF.